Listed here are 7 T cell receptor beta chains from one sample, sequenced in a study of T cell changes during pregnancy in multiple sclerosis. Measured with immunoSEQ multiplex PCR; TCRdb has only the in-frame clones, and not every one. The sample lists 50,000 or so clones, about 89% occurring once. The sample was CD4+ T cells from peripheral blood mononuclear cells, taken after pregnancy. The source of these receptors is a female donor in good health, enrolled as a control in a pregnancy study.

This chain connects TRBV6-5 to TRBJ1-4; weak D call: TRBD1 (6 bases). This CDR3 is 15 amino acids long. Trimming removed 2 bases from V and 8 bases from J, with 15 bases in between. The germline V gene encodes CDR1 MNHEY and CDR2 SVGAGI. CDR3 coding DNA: TGTGCCAGCAGTTACGACAGGAATTCCGAAGAAAAACTGTTTTTT. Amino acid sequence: CASSYDRNSEEKLFF.

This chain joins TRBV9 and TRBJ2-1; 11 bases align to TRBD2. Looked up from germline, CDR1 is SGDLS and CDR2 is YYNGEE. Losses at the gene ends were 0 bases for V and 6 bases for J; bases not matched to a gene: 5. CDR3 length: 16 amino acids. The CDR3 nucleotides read TGTGCCAGCAGCGTAGTTTTAGCGGGGGGGGTCAATGAGCAGTTCTTC. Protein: CASSVVLAGGVNEQFF.

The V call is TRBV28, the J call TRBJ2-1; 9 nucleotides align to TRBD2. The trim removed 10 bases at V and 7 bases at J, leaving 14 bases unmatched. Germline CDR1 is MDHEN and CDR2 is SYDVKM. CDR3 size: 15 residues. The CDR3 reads CATELAGGPKNEQFF. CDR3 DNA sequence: TGTGCCACCGAACTTGCGGGGGGGCCGAAAAATGAGCAGTTCTTC.

The CDR3 nucleotides read TGTGCCAGCAGCTTATCAGGGGGCAAACTGTTTTTT. It codes for CASSLSGGKLFF. The rearrangement uses TRBV11-2 and TRBJ1-4; 8 bases agree with TRBD1. The CDR3 covers 12 residues. Per the germline V gene, CDR1 is SGHAT and CDR2 is FQNNGV. The V segment lost 2 bases and the J segment 11 bases; nucleotides outside the gene matches: 1. The whole variable domain, filled in from reference TRBV11-2 and TRBJ1-4, reads EAGVAQSPRYKIIEKRQSVAFWCNPISGHATLYWYQQILGQGPKLLIQFQNNGVVDDSQLPKDRFSAERLKGVDSTLKIQPAKLEDSAVYLCASSLSGGKLFFGSGTQLSVL.

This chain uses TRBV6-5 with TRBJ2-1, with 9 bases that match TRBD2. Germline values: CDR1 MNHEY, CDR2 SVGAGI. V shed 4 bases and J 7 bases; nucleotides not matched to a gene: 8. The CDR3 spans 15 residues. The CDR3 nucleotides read TGTGCCAGCAGTTCTCCACTAGCGGGTTTAAATGAGCAGTTCTTC. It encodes CASSSPLAGLNEQFF.

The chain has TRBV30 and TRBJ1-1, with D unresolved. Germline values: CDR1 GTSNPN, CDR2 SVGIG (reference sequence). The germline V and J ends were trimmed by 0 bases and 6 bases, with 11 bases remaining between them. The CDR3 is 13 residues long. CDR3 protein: CAWSVNLFPEAFF. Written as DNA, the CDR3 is TGTGCCTGGAGTGTAAATCTCTTCCCTGAAGCTTTCTTT.

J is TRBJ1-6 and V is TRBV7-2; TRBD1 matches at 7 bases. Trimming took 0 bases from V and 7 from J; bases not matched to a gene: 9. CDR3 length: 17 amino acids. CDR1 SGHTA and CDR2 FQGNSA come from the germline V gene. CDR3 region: CASSLAPGTAINSPLHF. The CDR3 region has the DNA TGTGCCAGCAGCTTAGCTCCCGGGACAGCAATCAATTCACCCCTCCACTTT.